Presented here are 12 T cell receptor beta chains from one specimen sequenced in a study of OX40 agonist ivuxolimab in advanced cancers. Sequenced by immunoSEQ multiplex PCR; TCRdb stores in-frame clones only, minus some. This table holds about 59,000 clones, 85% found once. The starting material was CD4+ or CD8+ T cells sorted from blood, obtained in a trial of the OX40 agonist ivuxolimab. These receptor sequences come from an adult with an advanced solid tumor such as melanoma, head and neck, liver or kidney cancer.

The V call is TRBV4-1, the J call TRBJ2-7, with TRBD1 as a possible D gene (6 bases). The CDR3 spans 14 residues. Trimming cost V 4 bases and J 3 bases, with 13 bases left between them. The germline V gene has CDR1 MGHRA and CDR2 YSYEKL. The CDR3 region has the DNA TGCGCCAGCAGCCTCTGGACAGACCACTACGAGCAGTACTTC. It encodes CASSLWTDHYEQYF.

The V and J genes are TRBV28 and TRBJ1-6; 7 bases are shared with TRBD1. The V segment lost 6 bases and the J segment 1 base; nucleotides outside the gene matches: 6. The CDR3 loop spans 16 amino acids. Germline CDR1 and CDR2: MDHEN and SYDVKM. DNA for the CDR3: TGTGCCAGCAGCCCCGACAGGGTTTCCTATAATTCACCCCTCCACTTT. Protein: CASSPDRVSYNSPLHF.

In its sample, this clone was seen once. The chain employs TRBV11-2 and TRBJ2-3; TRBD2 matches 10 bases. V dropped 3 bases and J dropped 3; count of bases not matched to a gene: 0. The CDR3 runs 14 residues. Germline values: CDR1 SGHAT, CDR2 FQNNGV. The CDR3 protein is CASSLTSGTDTQYF. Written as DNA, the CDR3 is TGTGCCAGCAGCTTGACTAGCGGGACAGATACGCAGTATTTT.

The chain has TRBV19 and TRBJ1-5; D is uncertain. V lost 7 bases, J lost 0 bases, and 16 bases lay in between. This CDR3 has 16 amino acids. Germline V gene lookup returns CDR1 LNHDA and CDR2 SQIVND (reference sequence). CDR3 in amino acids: CASNWAGGYSNQPQHF. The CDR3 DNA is TGTGCCAGTAATTGGGCGGGCGGTTATAGCAATCAGCCCCAGCATTTT.

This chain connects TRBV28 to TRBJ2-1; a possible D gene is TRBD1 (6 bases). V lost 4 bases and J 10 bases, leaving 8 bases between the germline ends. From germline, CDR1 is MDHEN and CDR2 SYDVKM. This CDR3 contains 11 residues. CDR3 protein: CASSSQGEQFF. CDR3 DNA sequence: TGTGCCAGCAGTTCCCAGGGGGAGCAGTTCTTC.

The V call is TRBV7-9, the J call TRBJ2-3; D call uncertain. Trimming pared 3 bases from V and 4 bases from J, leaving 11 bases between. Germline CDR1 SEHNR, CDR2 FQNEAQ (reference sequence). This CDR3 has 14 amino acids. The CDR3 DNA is TGTGCCAGCAGCTTGTCAGGACGGCCAGATACGCAGTATTTT. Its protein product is CASSLSGRPDTQYF.

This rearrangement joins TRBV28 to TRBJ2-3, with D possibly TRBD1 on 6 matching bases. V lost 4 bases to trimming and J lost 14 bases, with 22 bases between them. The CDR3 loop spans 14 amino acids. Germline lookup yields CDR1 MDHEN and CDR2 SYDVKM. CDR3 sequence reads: CASSSHPSAPQGYF. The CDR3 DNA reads TGTGCCAGCAGTTCCCACCCTTCTGCCCCACAGGGGTATTTT.

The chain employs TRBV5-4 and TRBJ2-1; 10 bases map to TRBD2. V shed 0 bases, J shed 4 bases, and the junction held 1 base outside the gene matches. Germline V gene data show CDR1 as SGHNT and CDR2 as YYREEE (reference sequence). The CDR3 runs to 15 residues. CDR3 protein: CASSLGTSGYNEQFF. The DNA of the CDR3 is TGTGCCAGCAGCTTGGGGACTAGCGGATACAATGAGCAGTTCTTC.

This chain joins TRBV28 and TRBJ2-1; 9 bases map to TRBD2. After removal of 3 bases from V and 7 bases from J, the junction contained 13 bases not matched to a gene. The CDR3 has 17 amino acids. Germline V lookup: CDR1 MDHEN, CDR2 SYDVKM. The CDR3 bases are TGTGCCAGCAGTTTGGTCATTATTAGCGGGGGTTCGAATGAGCAGTTCTTC. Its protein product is CASSLVIISGGSNEQFF. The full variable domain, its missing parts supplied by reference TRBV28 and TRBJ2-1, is DVKVTQSSRYLVKRTGEKVFLECVQDMDHENMFWYRQDPGLGLRLIYFSYDVKMKEKGDIPEGYSVSREKKERFSLILESASTNQTSMYLCASSLVIISGGSNEQFFGPGTRLTVL.

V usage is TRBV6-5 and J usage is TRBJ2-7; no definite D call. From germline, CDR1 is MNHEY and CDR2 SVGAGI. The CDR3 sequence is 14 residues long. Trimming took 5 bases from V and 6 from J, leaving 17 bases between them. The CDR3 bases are TGTGCCAGCAGTGAAGGAAACGCACCGGGCGAGCAGTACTTC. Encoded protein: CASSEGNAPGEQYF.

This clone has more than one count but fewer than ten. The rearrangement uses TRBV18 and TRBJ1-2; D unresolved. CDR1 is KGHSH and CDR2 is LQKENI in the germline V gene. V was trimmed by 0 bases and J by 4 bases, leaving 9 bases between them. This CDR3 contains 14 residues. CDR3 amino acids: CASSPPTESYGYTF. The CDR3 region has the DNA TGTGCCAGCTCACCACCAACGGAGAGCTATGGCTACACCTTC.

The CDR3 loop is CASSRTGEEAFF. As DNA, the CDR3 is TGTGCCAGCAGCAGAACAGGGGAAGAAGCTTTCTTT. This rearrangement joins TRBV7-9 to TRBJ1-1; the match to TRBD1 covers 7 bases. The CDR3 has 12 residues. The V segment lost 5 bases and the J segment 8 bases; nucleotides outside the gene matches: 5. Germline assignment: CDR1 SEHNR and CDR2 FQNEAQ (reference sequence).